These 17 T cell receptor beta chains were sequenced from one sample in a study of T cells after posttransplantation cyclophosphamide. Data came from immunoSEQ multiplex PCR; TCRdb stores just in-frame clones and leaves some out. The sample holds about 36,000 clones, and no clone turns up only once. The sequenced sample consisted of PBMCs. Source of these receptors: a girl under 18 in good health, CMV-negative, and a related stem cell transplant donor.

This clone was seen repeatedly, ten times or more. The chain combines TRBV6-4 with TRBJ2-3, with TRBD2 matching over 11 bases. V gave up 1 base and J gave up 2 bases; unmatched junction bases: 2. The CDR3 length is 16 residues. CDR1 and CDR2 (germline): MRHNA, SNTAGT. CDR3 in amino acids: CASSDLAGGPTDTQYF. DNA for the CDR3: TGTGCCAGCAGTGACTTAGCGGGGGGGCCCACAGATACGCAGTATTTT.

This clone was counted ten times or more. This rearrangement joins TRBV7-3 to TRBJ2-1; 7 nucleotides line up with TRBD1. The CDR3 consists of 13 residues. V lost 6 bases and J lost 6; bases outside the gene matches: 5. Germline lookup yields CDR1 SGHTA and CDR2 FQGTGA. The CDR3 coding sequence is TGTGCCAGCAGGAACGAGGGGGCCAATGAGCAGTTCTTC. Protein: CASRNEGANEQFF.

This clone has at least ten counts. The chain couples TRBV4-3 to TRBJ2-3, with TRBD2 matching 9 bases. Germline values: CDR1 LGHNA, CDR2 YSLEER. Losses at the gene ends were 4 bases for V and 4 bases for J; bases not matched to a gene: 9. CDR3 length: 16 residues. The CDR3 reads CASSPKGLATSDTQYF. The CDR3 DNA reads as TGCGCCAGCAGCCCAAAGGGACTAGCAACATCAGATACGCAGTATTTT.

This clone was counted ten times or more. V and J are TRBV28 and TRBJ1-4, with 7 bases that match TRBD1. Trimming cost V 5 bases and J 10 bases; bases outside gene matches: 4. The germline V gene has CDR1 MDHEN and CDR2 SYDVKM. CDR3 length: 12 amino acids. CDR3 sequence: CASSLWTGKLFF. CDR3 nucleotide sequence: TGTGCCAGCAGTCTCTGGACAGGAAAACTGTTTTTT.

The genes are TRBV7-9 and TRBJ1-3; TRBD1 agrees at 7 bases. Trimming removed 5 bases from V and 0 bases from J; junction bases left unmatched: 7. Per germline, CDR1 SEHNR and CDR2 FQNEAQ (reference sequence). There are 16 residues in the CDR3. CDR3 loop: CASSLKGTASGNTIYF. CDR3 bases: TGTGCCAGCAGCCTCAAAGGGACAGCCTCTGGAAACACCATATATTTT.

Ten or more counts support this clone. The chain has TRBV6-4 and TRBJ2-2; D ambiguous. CDR1 MRHNA and CDR2 SNTAGT come from the germline V gene. V gave up 0 bases and J gave up 4 bases, with 3 bases separating them. The CDR3 has 13 amino acids. For the CDR3, the DNA is TGTGCCAGCAGTGACTCAGCCACCGGGGAGCTGTTTTTT. Protein sequence: CASSDSATGELFF.

The chain is built from TRBV5-1 and TRBJ2-5; 9 nucleotides align to TRBD2. The germline V gene encodes CDR1 SGHRS and CDR2 YFSETQ. The CDR3 has 15 residues. The trim removed 4 bases at V and 1 base at J, leaving 5 bases unmatched. CDR3 DNA sequence: TGCGCCAGCAGCGCGCGTAGCGGGAGCCAAGAGACCCAGTACTTC. This translates into CASSARSGSQETQYF.

This clone came up a few times. The chain recombines TRBV28 with TRBJ1-2, with D possibly being TRBD1 (5 bases). The CDR3 is 10 residues long. V was pared by 8 bases and J by 7 bases, with 8 bases between. The V gene's germline CDR1 is MDHEN and CDR2 SYDVKM. The CDR3 protein is CASPGGGYTF. CDR3 DNA: TGTGCCAGCCCCGGGGGTGGCTACACCTTC.

This clone was seen repeatedly, ten times or more. A read error may account for a junction end that differs from germline. The V and J genes are TRBV4-3 and TRBJ2-1; a possible D gene is TRBD2 (6 bases). In germline, CDR1 is LGHNA, CDR2 YSLEER. The CDR3 spans 12 residues. CDR3 sequence reads: CASSQSRDFPIF. CDR3 in DNA: TGCGCCAGCAGCCAGTCCAGGGACTTCCCGATCTTC.

The chain has TRBV27 and TRBJ2-7, with D possibly TRBD1 on 7 matching bases. Germline CDR1 and CDR2: MNHEY and SMNVEV (reference sequence). The CDR3 spans 17 residues. With 5 bases removed from V and 6 bases from J, the gap between germline ends came to 26 bases. CDR3 amino acids: CASSATLPGTDSGEQYF. The DNA for the CDR3 is TGTGCCAGCAGTGCGACCCTTCCCGGGACAGATAGCGGCGAGCAGTACTTC.

This clone has only a few counts. The chain links TRBV30 to TRBJ2-7; TRBD1 aligns across 9 bases. Trimming took 4 bases from V and 0 from J; bases not matched to a gene: 19. Germline V gene data show CDR1 as GTSNPN and CDR2 as SVGIG (reference sequence). This CDR3 region has 19 residues. As DNA, the CDR3 is TGTGCCTGGATACCCATTGGACAGGGGTCTGTAAACTTCTCCTACGAGCAGTACTTC. Its translation is CAWIPIGQGSVNFSYEQYF.

The rearrangement uses TRBV5-1 and TRBJ2-2, with 8 bases that match TRBD2. The germline gives CDR1 SGHRS, CDR2 YFSETQ. This CDR3 is 17 amino acids long. After removal of 2 bases from V and 1 base from J, the junction contained 7 bases not matched to a gene. CDR3 bases: TGCGCCAGCAGCTTCGGGGCGGGGGGCCTGAACACCGGGGAGCTGTTTTTT. Translation gives CASSFGAGGLNTGELFF.

This clone was found a few times. V and J are TRBV28 and TRBJ1-2; TRBD1 aligns across 9 bases. CDR1 and CDR2 (germline): MDHEN, SYDVKM. The V and J ends lost 3 bases and 1 base, in that order; junction bases with no gene match: 9. CDR3 length: 17 amino acids. Written as DNA, the CDR3 is TGTGCCAGCAGTTTCCAACGGACAGGGGAGGGTAACTATGGCTACACCTTC. Its translation: CASSFQRTGEGNYGYTF.

This clone was recorded many times. The chain uses TRBV7-9 and TRBJ2-2, with D unresolved. Germline V gene sequence: CDR1 SEHNR, CDR2 FQNEAQ (reference sequence). The CDR3 length is 18 residues. Trimming removed 1 base at V and 0 bases at J, with 15 bases between. CDR3 sequence (DNA): TGTGCCAGCAGCTTAGTATCGCAGGCGATCGCGAACACCGGGGAGCTGTTTTTT. It yields the protein CASSLVSQAIANTGELFF.

This clone came up many times. V and J are TRBV5-1 and TRBJ2-1, with a weak D call TRBD1 (6 bases). The CDR3 covers 15 residues. V was shortened by 0 bases and J by 2 bases, with 9 bases between the two germline ends. Germline V lookup: CDR1 SGHRS, CDR2 YFSETQ. Here the CDR3 DNA reads TGCGCCAGCAGCTTGGACAGGGTTGCCTACAATGAGCAGTTCTTC. Amino acid sequence: CASSLDRVAYNEQFF.

This clone has ten or more counts. The genes are TRBV15 and TRBJ1-5, with a tentative D call TRBD1 (6 bases). This CDR3 spans 15 amino acids. The germline gives CDR1 LNHNV, CDR2 YYDKDF (reference sequence). V was shortened by 0 bases and J by 4 bases, with 10 bases between the two germline ends. The CDR3 DNA is TGTGCCACCAGCAGAGATTTACAGGGAAATCAGCCCCAGCATTTT. Translation gives CATSRDLQGNQPQHF.

This clone showed up many times. This sequence joins TRBV6-5 and TRBJ1-1, with 8 bases identical to TRBD1. Germline values: CDR1 MNHEY, CDR2 SVGAGI. The CDR3 sequence is 15 residues long. The V gene end was trimmed by 2 bases and the J gene end by 5 bases; junction bases not matched to a gene: 7. Here the CDR3 reads CASSYRQGAKTEAFF. DNA for the CDR3: TGTGCCAGCAGTTACCGCCAGGGGGCCAAAACTGAAGCTTTCTTT.